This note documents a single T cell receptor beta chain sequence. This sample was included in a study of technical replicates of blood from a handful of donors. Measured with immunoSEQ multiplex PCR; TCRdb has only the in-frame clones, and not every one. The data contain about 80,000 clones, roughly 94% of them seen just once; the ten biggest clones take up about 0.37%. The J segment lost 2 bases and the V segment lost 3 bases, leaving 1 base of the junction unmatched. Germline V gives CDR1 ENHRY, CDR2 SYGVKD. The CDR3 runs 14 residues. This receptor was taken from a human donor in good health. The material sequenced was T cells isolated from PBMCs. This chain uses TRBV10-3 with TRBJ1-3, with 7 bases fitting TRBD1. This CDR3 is CAISDDRAGNTIYF. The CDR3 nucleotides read TGTGCCATCAGTGACGACAGGGCTGGAAACACCATATATTTT.